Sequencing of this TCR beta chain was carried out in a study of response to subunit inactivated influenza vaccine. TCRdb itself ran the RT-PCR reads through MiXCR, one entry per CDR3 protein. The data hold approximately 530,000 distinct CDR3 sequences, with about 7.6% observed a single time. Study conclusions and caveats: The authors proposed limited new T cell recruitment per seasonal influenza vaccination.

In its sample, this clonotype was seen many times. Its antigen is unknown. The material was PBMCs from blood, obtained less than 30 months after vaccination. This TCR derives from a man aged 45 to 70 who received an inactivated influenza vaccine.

CDR3 sequence (DNA): TGCGCCAGCGCGCCCGGAGCGGTCGTAGATACGCAGTATTTT. Translating it yields CASAPGAVVDTQYF. The V and J genes are TRBV5-1 and TRBJ2-3, with a possible D match to TRBD2 (5 bases). This CDR3 spans 14 amino acids. Germline-derived CDR1 and CDR2 are SGHRS and YFSETQ. V was shortened by 7 bases and J by 5 bases, with 17 bases between the two germline ends.